The 3 T cell receptor beta chains given below trace back to one sample, sequenced in a study of T cells in Graves' hyperthyroidism and ophthalmopathy. RNA transcripts yielded amplified TCR beta CDR3 regions. TCR CDR3 underwent first-round RT-PCR with the HTBI primer set. TCRdb re-derived calls from the multiplex PCR reads in MiXCR, one entry per CDR3 protein. The data show about 540,000 distinct CDR3 sequences, 46% seen once. Sample: peripheral blood or thyroid tissue (not recorded which). The receptors were sampled from a woman aged 18-29 years with Graves' hyperthyroidism.

A note on this clonotype: A read error is possible here, since a much larger clone lies one base away. The rearrangement uses TRBV29-1 and TRBJ2-3; D may be TRBD1 or TRBD2 (5 bases each). V was clipped by 6 bases and J by 4 bases, with 11 bases between them. The CDR3 loop spans 12 amino acids. Germline CDR1 and CDR2: SQVTM and ANQGSEA. The CDR3 protein is CSVGTRSDTQYF. The CDR3 DNA reads TGCAGCGTGGGGACCCGGTCAGATACGCAGTATTTT.

Many counts were recorded for this clonotype. V and J are TRBV20-1 and TRBJ2-7, with a weak D call TRBD2 (5 bases). This CDR3 is built from 15 residues. CDR1 is DFQATT, CDR2 SNEGSKA, per germline (reference sequence). V lost 1 base and J lost 0, with 13 bases in between. This CDR3 is CSARVKRAYSYEQYF. CDR3 nucleotides: TGCAGTGCTAGAGTCAAGAGGGCATACTCCTACGAGCAGTACTTC.

This chain links TRBV10-3 with TRBJ1-6, with D possibly TRBD1 on 5 matching bases. Germline V gene sequence: CDR1 ENHRY, CDR2 SYGVKD. The CDR3 spans 15 residues. Trimming removed 8 bases from V and 9 bases from J, with 20 bases in between. CDR3 sequence reads: CAIQWGLAGPSPLHF. The CDR3 region has the DNA TGTGCCATCCAGTGGGGACTAGCGGGCCCTTCACCCCTCCACTTT.